These 21 T cell receptor beta chains originate from one sample sequenced in a study of response to subunit inactivated influenza vaccine (dated by TCRdb to 2016 to 2019). The library was made by RT-PCR. These reads were obtained on an Illumina HiSeq 2500. TCRdb cleaned the public reads at Q25 with fastp, built clones with MiXCR and kept in-frame beta chains. Rows are unified per CDR3 protein, each entry keeping the most common DNA and genes. Present in this sample are 530,000 or so distinct CDR3 sequences, 10% to 15% of which were seen just once. The top ten clones comprise more than 8.5% of the sample. This material consisted of PBMCs from blood, taken on the day of vaccination. The receptors originated from a man in his forties or fifties who received an inactivated influenza vaccine. Donor details come from another sample of the same person, matched by shared clones.

This clonotype was seen only a few times. J is TRBJ2-1 and V is TRBV7-3; D is uncertain. Germline assignment: CDR1 SGHTA and CDR2 FQGTGA. This CDR3 is 15 amino acids long. V shed 5 bases and J shed 0 bases, with 11 bases lying between them. For the CDR3, the DNA is TGTGCCAGCAGCCGACTTCCAAGCTCCTACAATGAGCAGTTCTTC. Residues: CASSRLPSSYNEQFF.

The V and J genes are TRBV7-9 and TRBJ1-2; D is uncertain. Trimming pared 0 bases from V and 2 bases from J, leaving 7 bases between. Germline V gene lookup returns CDR1 SEHNR and CDR2 FQNEAQ (reference sequence). CDR3 length: 14 amino acids. As DNA, the CDR3 is TGTGCCAGCAGCTTAGCACCGGGCAACTATGGCTACACCTTC. This sequence encodes CASSLAPGNYGYTF. The full variable domain, in which reference TRBV7-9 and TRBJ1-2 provide the parts outside the CDR3, is DTGVSQNPRHKITKRGQNVTFRCDPISEHNRLYWYRQTLGQGPEFLTYFQNEAQLEKSRLLSDRFSAERPKGSFSTLEIQRTEQGDSAMYLCASSLAPGNYGYTFGSGTRLTVV.

This clonotype has just a few counts. The junction departs from germline at one end; a sequencing error may be responsible. This chain joins TRBV20-1 and TRBJ2-1; perhaps TRBD2 as D (6 bases). The CDR3 sequence is 15 residues long. Germline CDR1 and CDR2: DFQATT and SNEGSKA (reference sequence). This CDR3 reads CSARGPSVTYNEQFF. The CDR3 bases are TGCAGTGCAAGAGGTCCTAGCGTCACCTACAATGAGCAGTTCTTC.

In its sample, this clonotype was seen a few times. The V and J genes are TRBV28 and TRBJ1-5; D is unresolved. The CDR3 totals 15 residues. Germline V gene data show CDR1 as MDHEN and CDR2 as SYDVKM. Trimming cost V 6 bases and J 7 bases, with 19 bases left between them. The CDR3 spells CASSRRSGMGQPQHF. CDR3 bases: TGTGCCAGCAGCCGAAGGTCGGGGATGGGCCAGCCCCAGCATTTT. The variable domain in full, completed from reference TRBV28 and TRBJ1-5, reads DVKVTQSSRYLVKRTGEKVFLECVQDMDHENMFWYRQDPGLGLRLIYFSYDVKMKEKGDIPEGYSVSREKKERFSLILESASTNQTSMYLCASSRRSGMGQPQHFGDGTRLSIL.

This clonotype was counted a few times. The V call is TRBV9, the J call TRBJ2-1; 8 bases align to TRBD2. Germline V gene lookup returns CDR1 SGDLS and CDR2 YYNGEE. V was clipped by 1 base and J by 9 bases; unmatched bases: 9. CDR3 length equals 15 residues. The CDR3 sequence: CASSVLVAGRGEQFF. DNA of the CDR3: TGTGCCAGCAGCGTACTAGTAGCGGGGAGAGGTGAGCAGTTCTTC.

The chain recombines TRBV20-1 with TRBJ2-1; TRBD1 might be the D (5 bases). Trimming pared 4 bases from V and 2 bases from J, leaving 6 bases between. Germline-derived CDR1 and CDR2 are DFQATT and SNEGSKA (reference sequence). The CDR3 length is 12 residues. CDR3 in amino acids: CSATQAYNEQFF. Written as DNA, the CDR3 is TGCAGTGCTACACAGGCCTACAATGAGCAGTTCTTC.

The rearrangement links TRBV3-1 to TRBJ2-2; 7 nucleotides match TRBD2. This CDR3 comprises 15 residues. With V trimmed by 3 bases and J by 5 bases, 6 bases remained unmatched. The V gene's germline CDR1 is LGHDT and CDR2 YNNKEL (reference sequence). The CDR3 DNA is TGTGCCAGCAGCCAGACAAGCGGGGCGACCGGGGAGCTGTTTTTT. This sequence encodes CASSQTSGATGELFF.

This clonotype showed up many times. The CDR3 DNA is TGCAGTGCTAGATTCACAGGGGACTCTGGAAACACCATATATTTT. Its protein product is CSARFTGDSGNTIYF. V gene TRBV20-1 combines with J gene TRBJ1-3; 7 positions agree with TRBD1. Trimming cost V 2 bases and J 0 bases; bases outside gene matches: 4. CDR3 length: 15 amino acids. Germline CDR1 is DFQATT and CDR2 is SNEGSKA (reference sequence).

J is TRBJ2-4 and V is TRBV12-3 or TRBV12-4; D call uncertain. Trimming shortened V by 3 bases and J by 0 bases, and 12 bases separated the two germline ends. This CDR3 is built from 16 residues. This CDR3 is CASSFRPWLAKNIQYF. CDR3 bases: TGTGCCAGCAGTTTCCGCCCATGGCTAGCCAAAAACATTCAGTACTTC.

The chain employs TRBV20-1 and TRBJ1-4; TRBD1 might be the D (5 bases). Germline V gene data show CDR1 as DFQATT and CDR2 as SNEGSKA (reference sequence). The CDR3 extends over 15 amino acids. Trimming cost V 3 bases and J 3 bases, with 14 bases left between them. The CDR3 nucleotides are TGCAGTGCTAGCAGTGTAGGGGCGGCTAATGAAAAACTGTTTTTT. This sequence encodes CSASSVGAANEKLFF.

This clonotype has a handful of counts. This chain joins TRBV14 and TRBJ2-7; 12 bases are shared with TRBD1. The CDR3 totals 19 residues. The germline V gene has CDR1 SGHDN and CDR2 FVKESK. Trimming removed 3 bases from V and 5 bases from J; junction bases left unmatched: 17. As DNA, the CDR3 is TGTGCCAGCAGCCACCCCGGGACAGGGGGCGTCCAATCGGGCCACGAGCAGTACTTC. The encoded protein is CASSHPGTGGVQSGHEQYF. Full variable domain (rest looked up from reference TRBV14 and TRBJ2-7): EAGVTQFPSHSVIEKGQTVTLRCDPISGHDNLYWYRRVMGKEIKFLLHFVKESKQDESGMPNNRFLAERTGGTYSTLKVQPAELEDSGVYFCASSHPGTGGVQSGHEQYFGPGTRLTVT.

The chain carries TRBV29-1 and TRBJ1-1, with a weak D call TRBD1 (5 bases). The CDR3 consists of 13 residues. CDR1 SQVTM and CDR2 ANQGSEA come from the germline V gene. V was clipped by 3 bases and J by 1 base, with 9 bases between them. The CDR3 nucleotides read TGCAGCGTTGACTCGACAGCGAACACTGAAGCTTTCTTT. Translated: CSVDSTANTEAFF.

This clonotype has a handful of counts. The chain carries TRBV29-1 and TRBJ1-2; 12 bases are shared with TRBD1. Germline V gene sequence: CDR1 SQVTM, CDR2 ANQGSEA. V shed 5 bases, J shed 2 bases, and the junction held 6 bases outside the gene matches. The CDR3 covers 15 residues. CDR3 sequence: CSVTGQGAVNYGYTF. In DNA, the CDR3 is TGCAGCGTTACGGGACAGGGGGCCGTAAACTATGGCTACACCTTC.

This clonotype was counted only a few times. The rearrangement links TRBV27 to TRBJ1-5; D not resolved. This CDR3 contains 14 residues. Germline assignment: CDR1 MNHEY and CDR2 SMNVEV (reference sequence). V was pared by 0 bases and J by 2 bases, with 5 bases between. This chain's CDR3 is CASSLSPGNQPQHF. CDR3 nucleotides: TGTGCCAGCAGTTTATCGCCAGGCAATCAGCCCCAGCATTTT.

This clonotype appeared a few times. V is TRBV3-1 and J is TRBJ1-5, with 8 bases that match TRBD1. J gave up 4 bases and V 1 base, and 3 bases lay outside the gene matches. Germline values: CDR1 LGHDT, CDR2 YNNKEL (reference sequence). The CDR3 runs 15 residues. The DNA of the CDR3 is TGTGCCAGCAGCCAAGCCGGACAGGGAAATCAGCCCCAGCATTTT. Translated, it gives CASSQAGQGNQPQHF.

This clonotype was observed a handful of times. The rearrangement links TRBV6-4 to TRBJ2-5, with 7 positions matching TRBD2. This CDR3 is built from 13 residues. In germline, CDR1 is MRHNA, CDR2 SNTAGT. The V and J ends lost 4 bases and 4 bases, in that order; junction bases with no gene match: 3. Here the CDR3 reads CASSGREGETQYF. The CDR3 nucleotides are TGTGCCAGCAGTGGCAGGGAGGGAGAGACCCAGTACTTC.

This clonotype was counted between two and nine times. V gene TRBV24-1 combines with J gene TRBJ2-3; D remains unclear. CDR1 is KGHDR, CDR2 SFDVKD, per germline. The CDR3 runs to 14 residues. With 1 base removed from V and 0 bases from J, the gap between germline ends came to 4 bases. Here the CDR3 DNA reads TGTGCCACCAGTGATTTCCTTAGCACAGATACGCAGTATTTT. Amino acid sequence: CATSDFLSTDTQYF.

The chain carries TRBV5-1 and TRBJ2-3; the match to TRBD2 covers 12 bases. V dropped 1 base and J dropped 3; count of bases not matched to a gene: 15. The CDR3 runs to 20 residues. CDR1 and CDR2 from the germline V gene are SGHRS and YFSETQ. The CDR3 DNA is TGCGCCAGCAGCTTGCGGGGACTAGCGGGCTTTAACCGTCGGACAGATACGCAGTATTTT. Translated: CASSLRGLAGFNRRTDTQYF. Drawing the rest from reference TRBV5-1 and TRBJ2-3, the complete variable domain is KAGVTQTPRYLIKTRGQQVTLSCSPISGHRSVSWYQQTPGQGLQFLFEYFSETQRNKGNFPGRFSGRQFSNSRSEMNVSTLELGDSALYLCASSLRGLAGFNRRTDTQYFGPGTRLTVL.

A few counts support this clonotype. Written as DNA, the CDR3 is TGCAGCGTTGAAGCCGGGAGTGCCGGGGAGCTGTTTTTT. This encodes CSVEAGSAGELFF. The chain couples TRBV29-1 to TRBJ2-2, with D maybe TRBD2 (6 bases). This CDR3 spans 13 amino acids. Per germline, CDR1 SQVTM and CDR2 ANQGSEA. V lost 1 base, J lost 6 bases, and 9 bases lay in between.

In its sample, this clonotype was seen many times. The chain is built from TRBV12-3 or TRBV12-4 and TRBJ2-5; D remains unclear. The CDR3 totals 15 residues. V lost 4 bases and J 2 bases, leaving 14 bases between the germline ends. Here the CDR3 reads CASSSGPSPQETQYF. The CDR3 DNA reads TGTGCCAGCAGTTCCGGACCTTCCCCACAAGAGACCCAGTACTTC.

CDR3 coding DNA: TGCAGTGCTAGAGGTGTTGGCACTGAAGCTTTCTTT. Protein sequence: CSARGVGTEAFF. The chain is built from TRBV20-1 and TRBJ1-1, with unresolved D. The V end was cut by 1 base, the J end by 4 bases, with 7 bases between. This CDR3 region has 12 residues. Germline CDR1 and CDR2: DFQATT and SNEGSKA (reference sequence).